The 29 T cell receptor beta chains given below trace back to one sample, sequenced in a study of blood T cells in healthy people across ages. Then a second PCR, running roughly 7 to 11 cycles, was carried out with a sample-barcoded 5' primer and a J-beta primer mix. TCRdb reanalysed the 5' RACE reads using MiXCR and keeps one entry per CDR3 protein. The sample has approximately 800,000 distinct CDR3 sequences, 35% to 60% seen once; the top ten hold 15% to 20%. What was sequenced was blood. The receptors here all came from an older man in good health.

J is TRBJ1-2 and V is TRBV11-2; 9 bases agree with TRBD1. The V gene's germline CDR1 is SGHAT and CDR2 FQNNGV. The V and J ends lost 5 bases and 5 bases, in that order; junction bases with no gene match: 6. The CDR3 length is 14 residues. The CDR3 DNA is TGTGCCAGCAGCGTAGTGGGACAGGGTTATGGCTACACCTTC. Translating gives CASSVVGQGYGYTF.

The V call is TRBV6-1, the J call TRBJ1-1; weak D call: TRBD1 (5 bases). CDR1 is MNHNS, CDR2 SASEGT, per germline. The V and J ends lost 10 bases and 3 bases respectively, with 15 bases between them. The CDR3 is 13 amino acids. This CDR3 reads CANVPGLYTEAFF. In DNA, the CDR3 is TGTGCCAACGTCCCGGGACTCTACACTGAAGCTTTCTTT.

The chain combines TRBV5-6 with TRBJ2-1; TRBD2 matches 10 bases. CDR3 length: 16 residues. V shed 2 bases and J 3 bases; nucleotides not matched to a gene: 5. In germline, CDR1 is SGHDT, CDR2 YYEEEE. The CDR3 here is CASSLFQREGYNEQFF. In nucleotides, the CDR3 is TGTGCCAGCAGCTTATTTCAGCGGGAGGGCTACAATGAGCAGTTCTTC.

This chain uses TRBV20-1 with TRBJ1-3; D gene unclear. The CDR3 has 12 residues. Looked up from germline, CDR1 is DFQATT and CDR2 is SNEGSKA (reference sequence). With 5 bases removed from V and 4 bases from J, the gap between germline ends came to 9 bases. CDR3 in amino acids: CSAPFSGNTIYF. The CDR3 nucleotides are TGCAGTGCTCCGTTCTCGGGAAACACCATATATTTT.

This clonotype was detected only a few times. This chain connects TRBV6-6 to TRBJ2-7; 7 bases agree with TRBD1. Gene TRBJ2-5 matches the end of the DNA better, so the J call may be wrong. Germline V gene sequence: CDR1 MNHNY, CDR2 SVGAGI (reference sequence). The CDR3 runs to 14 residues. CDR3 sequence (DNA): TGTGCCAGCAGCTCCGACAGGGATCTCGGGACCCAGTACTTC. It is translated as CASSSDRDLGTQYF.

Of note for this clonotype: The junction departs from the called germline gene at one end, perhaps through a read error. This chain joins TRBV28 and TRBJ2-5; D may be TRBD1 (5 bases). With the DNA end fitting TRBJ2-7 better, the J assignment may be wrong. CDR3 length: 14 residues. CDR1 MDHEN and CDR2 SYDVKM come from the germline V gene. Here the CDR3 reads CVSSQTDNYAEQYF. CDR3 coding DNA: TGTGTCAGCAGTCAGACAGATAACTACGCCGAGCAGTACTTC.

The chain recombines TRBV7-3 with TRBJ2-5; TRBD2 agrees at 7 bases. Germline V gene lookup returns CDR1 SGHTA and CDR2 FQGTGA. The J segment lost 11 bases and the V segment lost 4 bases, leaving 22 bases of the junction unmatched. There are 17 residues in the CDR3. The CDR3 here is CASSSWGGGLEANEQYF. The CDR3 coding sequence is TGTGCCAGCAGCTCCTGGGGGGGAGGCCTTGAGGCCAATGAGCAGTACTTC. The full variable domain, its missing parts supplied by reference TRBV7-3 and TRBJ2-5, is GAGVSQTPSNKVTEKGKYVELRCDPISGHTALYWYRQSLGQGPEFLIYFQGTGAADDSGLPNDRFFAVRPEGSVSTLKIQRTERGDSAVYLCASSSWGGGLEANEQYFGPGTRLLVL.

The V and J genes are TRBV20-1 and TRBJ2-3; a possible D gene is TRBD2 (6 bases). Germline V lookup: CDR1 DFQATT, CDR2 SNEGSKA (reference sequence). This CDR3 is built from 15 residues. V shed 5 bases and J shed 4 bases, with 19 bases lying between them. This CDR3 reads CSADLAQAGADTQYF. CDR3 DNA sequence: TGCAGTGCTGACCTAGCGCAAGCTGGGGCAGATACGCAGTATTTT.

V is TRBV5-1 and J is TRBJ1-4; D is undetermined. CDR3 size: 16 residues. V shed 4 bases and J shed 5 bases, with 18 bases lying between them. From germline, CDR1 is SGHRS and CDR2 YFSETQ. The CDR3 is CASSTTPGQRNEKLFF. The CDR3 DNA reads TGCGCCAGCAGCACGACTCCGGGCCAGAGGAATGAAAAACTGTTTTTT.

The chain combines TRBV4-1 with TRBJ1-2; D possibly corresponds to TRBD1 (5 bases). V was cut by 6 bases and J by 11 bases, with 16 bases left in between. CDR3 size: 12 residues. Germline CDR1 and CDR2: MGHRA and YSYEKL. The CDR3 sequence: CASSPPRGGYTF. Written as DNA, the CDR3 is TGCGCCAGCAGTCCCCCTAGGGGTGGATACACCTTC.

There are a few counts of this clonotype. The chain links TRBV29-1 to TRBJ1-2; 7 bases are shared with TRBD1. CDR1 is SQVTM and CDR2 is ANQGSEA in the germline V gene. After removal of 4 bases from V and 6 bases from J, the junction contained 5 bases not matched to a gene. This CDR3 is built from 12 residues. This CDR3 is CSVVGTVDGYTF. In DNA, the CDR3 is TGCAGCGTTGTAGGGACAGTGGATGGCTACACCTTC.

The chain combines TRBV19 with TRBJ2-7; perhaps D is TRBD1 or TRBD2 (5 bases each). Germline V gives CDR1 LNHDA, CDR2 SQIVND (reference sequence). V was clipped by 2 bases and J by 4 bases, with 9 bases between them. The CDR3 covers 13 residues. The CDR3 here is CASSIMWGYEQYF. CDR3 sequence (DNA): TGTGCCAGTAGTATAATGTGGGGGTACGAGCAGTACTTC.

This clonotype was counted ten times or more. The chain employs TRBV12-3 or TRBV12-4 and TRBJ2-5; TRBD2 matches at 7 bases. The CDR3 loop spans 13 amino acids. The V segment lost 6 bases and the J segment 3 bases; nucleotides outside the gene matches: 4. The CDR3, as DNA: TGTGCCAGCAGCCCAGGACTAGAAGAGACCCAGTACTTC. This codes for CASSPGLEETQYF.

The chain has TRBV12-3 or TRBV12-4 and TRBJ2-7, with TRBD2 matching 7 bases. This CDR3 contains 16 residues. V was pared by 5 bases and J by 3 bases, with 13 bases of the junction left unmatched. The CDR3: CASSPPRGGEHYEQYF. CDR3 in DNA: TGTGCCAGCAGTCCCCCCCGGGGAGGGGAGCACTACGAGCAGTACTTC.

On this clonotype itself: A much larger clonotype is one base distant, so this may be a read error. The rearrangement links TRBV5-1 to TRBJ2-1, with 9 nucleotides matching TRBD1. The V segment lost 3 bases and the J segment 4 bases; nucleotides outside the gene matches: 8. Looked up from germline, CDR1 is SGHRS and CDR2 is YFSETQ. The CDR3 extends over 16 amino acids. The CDR3 here is CASSSITGGKYNEQFF. Here the CDR3 DNA reads TGCGCCAGCAGCTCCATTACAGGGGGCAAATACAATGAGCAGTTCTTC.

This clonotype was found a few times. The J gene is TRBJ1-1, the V gene TRBV28; no clear D. Germline CDR1 reads MDHEN; CDR2 reads SYDVKM. V was clipped by 4 bases and J by 0 bases, with 18 bases between them. This CDR3 spans 17 amino acids. CDR3 nucleotide sequence: TGTGCCAGCAGTTCCTGGGGTCAGGCAGGAGTGAACACTGAAGCTTTCTTT. Translation: CASSSWGQAGVNTEAFF.

The chain combines TRBV29-1 with TRBJ1-2; D remains ambiguous. In germline, CDR1 is SQVTM, CDR2 ANQGSEA. The V end lost 1 base, the J end lost 2 bases, and 8 bases lay between the germline ends. The CDR3 is 13 amino acids. The CDR3 sequence: CSVEGVTNYGYTF. DNA for the CDR3: TGCAGCGTTGAAGGGGTCACCAACTATGGCTACACCTTC.

V is TRBV28 and J is TRBJ1-6, with TRBD1 matching 8 bases. The V segment lost 8 bases and the J segment 6 bases; nucleotides outside the gene matches: 9. Germline assignment: CDR1 MDHEN and CDR2 SYDVKM. The CDR3 loop spans 15 amino acids. CDR3 residues: CASRYGTGLNSPLHF. CDR3 in DNA: TGTGCCAGCCGTTACGGGACAGGACTTAATTCACCCCTCCACTTT.

This chain connects TRBV7-6 to TRBJ2-1; D possibly corresponds to TRBD1 (8 bases). This CDR3 is 18 amino acids long. Per the germline V gene, CDR1 is SGHVS and CDR2 is FNYEAQ. V was clipped by 2 bases and J by 0 bases, with 17 bases between them. The CDR3, as DNA: TGTGCCAGCAGCTTAATACAGGGGGGGATAAGCTCCTACAATGAGCAGTTCTTC. Translating gives CASSLIQGGISSYNEQFF.

The chain links TRBV7-6 to TRBJ2-3, with 7 nucleotides matching TRBD1. Looked up from germline, CDR1 is SGHVS and CDR2 is FNYEAQ. J gave up 1 base and V 1 base, and 5 bases lay outside the gene matches. This CDR3 region has 16 residues. In DNA form, the CDR3 reads TGTGCCAGCAGCTTAGGTTCAGGGGGAGGCACAGATACGCAGTATTTT. This codes for CASSLGSGGGTDTQYF.

This clonotype has at least ten counts. This chain links TRBV12-3 or TRBV12-4 with TRBJ2-1; TRBD2 matches at 10 bases. Unmatched junction bases numbered 15, after V lost 7 bases and J lost 3 bases. The CDR3 sequence is 18 residues long. Written as DNA, the CDR3 is TGTGCCAGCATTAAGGTGCTAGCGGGAGCGTATAACTACAATGAGCAGTTCTTC. Protein sequence: CASIKVLAGAYNYNEQFF.

This clonotype was observed a handful of times. The rearrangement uses TRBV2 and TRBJ2-7; TRBD2 agrees at 7 bases. V was pared by 5 bases and J by 3 bases, with 7 bases of the junction left unmatched. The CDR3 runs to 14 residues. Germline CDR1 reads SNHLY; CDR2 reads FYNNEI. The CDR3 DNA reads as TGTGCCAGCAGTCCCGGGGCGGGAGACTACGAGCAGTACTTC. This gives the protein CASSPGAGDYEQYF.

This clonotype was detected many times. The chain recombines TRBV10-3 with TRBJ2-1; TRBD2 matches 8 bases. CDR1 ENHRY and CDR2 SYGVKD come from the germline V gene. V lost 2 bases to trimming and J lost 2 bases; unmatched junction nucleotides: 5. This CDR3 has 16 amino acids. CDR3 amino acids: CAISERSGSTYNEQFF. CDR3 nucleotide sequence: TGTGCCATCAGTGAGCGGAGCGGGAGTACCTACAATGAGCAGTTCTTC.

The rearrangement joins TRBV4-3 to TRBJ2-7, with D tentatively TRBD2 (6 bases). Trimming removed 0 bases at V and 0 bases at J, with 12 bases between. The length of the CDR3 is 16 residues. The germline V gene encodes CDR1 LGHNA and CDR2 YSLEER. CDR3 residues: CASSQEVGGGSYEQYF. The CDR3, as DNA: TGCGCCAGCAGCCAAGAGGTGGGGGGAGGCTCCTACGAGCAGTACTTC.

This chain uses TRBV27 with TRBJ2-1; D call uncertain. The V gene's germline CDR1 is MNHEY and CDR2 SMNVEV (reference sequence). CDR3 length: 15 residues. Trimming removed 1 base at V and 1 base at J, with 8 bases between. CDR3 protein: CASSLWGESYNEQFF. The CDR3 DNA reads as TGTGCCAGCAGTTTATGGGGTGAATCCTACAATGAGCAGTTCTTC.

Only one count was recorded for this clonotype. This chain uses TRBV7-2 with TRBJ2-7; D might be TRBD2 (5 bases). Germline CDR1 reads SGHTA; CDR2 reads FQGNSA. Between the trimmed V and J ends, which lost 5 bases and 0 bases, there was a span of 11 bases. This CDR3 is built from 14 residues. The CDR3 coding sequence is TGTGCCAGCAGCGAGGACTTCAGCTCCTACGAGCAGTACTTC. Protein sequence: CASSEDFSSYEQYF.

This clonotype was seen at least ten times. The rearrangement links TRBV20-1 to TRBJ2-5, with a possible D match to TRBD2 (6 bases). Germline CDR1 reads DFQATT; CDR2 reads SNEGSKA (reference sequence). This CDR3 region has 13 residues. CDR3 sequence: CSARRAGQETQYF. The CDR3 DNA sequence: TGCAGCGCCCGGAGAGCGGGCCAAGAGACCCAGTACTTC.

The CDR3 sequence: CASSFGGGRGSYNEQFF. In DNA, the CDR3 is TGTGCCAGCAGTTTTGGCGGGGGGAGGGGTTCCTACAATGAGCAGTTCTTC. The chain is built from TRBV12-3 or TRBV12-4 and TRBJ2-1, with 8 nucleotides matching TRBD2. The CDR3 loop spans 17 amino acids. V shed 3 bases, J shed 1 base, and the junction held 8 bases outside the gene matches.

This clonotype came up once. The gene calls are TRBV28 and TRBJ1-4; no definite D call. The CDR3 runs to 13 residues. With 6 bases removed from V and 3 bases from J, the gap between germline ends came to 8 bases. Germline V CDR1 and CDR2: MDHEN, SYDVKM. The CDR3 loop reads CASRPRANEKLFF. The DNA of the CDR3 is TGTGCCAGCAGGCCCCGGGCTAATGAAAAACTGTTTTTT.